This entry lists 18 T cell receptor beta chains sequenced from one sample in a study of blood T cell repertoires in COVID-19. Sequenced by immunoSEQ multiplex PCR; TCRdb stores in-frame clones only, minus some. The sample carries fewer than 200,000 clones, roughly four fifths recorded once. Sequenced: PBMCs or T cells enriched from blood (not recorded which). Receptor source: a man aged 45-65 years who had recovered from COVID-19.

This clone was observed a single time. The V call is TRBV6-5, the J call TRBJ2-7; D might be TRBD1 (5 bases). V lost 6 bases to trimming and J lost 6 bases, with 9 bases between them. CDR3 length: 11 amino acids. CDR1 and CDR2 from the germline V gene are MNHEY and SVGAGI. CDR3 amino acids: CASSPGFEQYF. In DNA, the CDR3 is TGTGCCAGCAGCCCAGGGTTCGAGCAGTACTTC.

J is TRBJ2-5 and V is TRBV5-1; the match to TRBD1 covers 11 bases. From germline, CDR1 is SGHRS and CDR2 YFSETQ. The CDR3 runs to 13 residues. V dropped 7 bases and J dropped 7; count of bases not matched to a gene: 6. The CDR3 protein is CASASGTGGTQYF. The CDR3 bases are TGCGCCAGCGCCTCCGGGACAGGGGGGACCCAGTACTTC.

CDR3 loop: CASSSQQGSGANVLTF. The CDR3 DNA sequence: TGTGCCAGCAGCTCACAACAGGGCTCTGGGGCCAACGTCCTGACTTTC. The V and J genes are TRBV7-3 and TRBJ2-6; possibly TRBD1 for D (6 bases). The CDR3 totals 16 residues. Germline V gene data show CDR1 as SGHTA and CDR2 as FQGTGA. V lost 4 bases, J lost 0 bases, and 10 bases lay in between.

Comment on this clone: The same CDR3 also results from other DNA sequences found in this sample. The chain joins TRBV10-1 to TRBJ2-7; D call uncertain. Trimming shortened V by 0 bases and J by 6 bases, and 9 bases separated the two germline ends. The germline gives CDR1 WNHNN, CDR2 SYGVQD (reference sequence). This CDR3 is 13 amino acids long. In DNA, the CDR3 is TGCGCCAGCAGTGAGTCCGGTGCCCTCGAGCAGTACTTC. Amino acid sequence: CASSESGALEQYF.

This chain joins TRBV7-9 and TRBJ2-7, with TRBD2 as a possible D gene (6 bases). This CDR3 has 14 amino acids. The V gene's germline CDR1 is SEHNR and CDR2 FQNEAQ (reference sequence). V lost 4 bases and J lost 6, with 16 bases in between. CDR3 in DNA: TGTGCCAGCAGCTGGGCGGAGGAGGGCCCCGAGCAGTACTTC. It specifies CASSWAEEGPEQYF.

V is TRBV7-8 and J is TRBJ2-3; tentative D call: TRBD2 (6 bases). CDR1 and CDR2 from the germline V gene are SGHVS and FQNEAQ. V lost 2 bases, J lost 3 bases, and 15 bases lay in between. The CDR3 length is 16 residues. The CDR3 protein is CASSLHGREVTDTQYF. CDR3 nucleotides: TGTGCCAGCAGCTTACATGGCAGGGAGGTAACAGATACGCAGTATTTT.

V gene TRBV13 combines with J gene TRBJ2-3; 8 nucleotides agree with TRBD1. CDR3 size: 12 residues. With V trimmed by 5 bases and J by 12 bases, 7 bases remained unmatched. The germline gives CDR1 PRHDT, CDR2 FYEKMQ (reference sequence). The CDR3 sequence is CASSRGQGVQYF. CDR3 nucleotide sequence: TGTGCCAGCAGCCGCGGACAGGGCGTCCAGTATTTT.

The rearrangement joins TRBV2 to TRBJ2-7, with 7 bases aligning to TRBD1. There are 15 residues in the CDR3. J lost 0 bases, V lost 4 bases, and 6 bases had no gene match. In germline, CDR1 is SNHLY, CDR2 FYNNEI. The DNA for the CDR3 is TGTGCCAGCAGTGGGGGACAGCCGGGCTCCTACGAGCAGTACTTC. Protein: CASSGGQPGSYEQYF.

The V gene is TRBV5-1, the J gene TRBJ1-4; tentatively, D is TRBD1 (6 bases). The germline CDR1 and CDR2 sequences are SGHRS and YFSETQ. V was cut by 4 bases and J by 5 bases, with 12 bases left in between. The CDR3 is made up of 14 amino acids. In nucleotides, the CDR3 is TGCGCCAGCAGCCCTGGGGGGGGCAATGAAAAACTGTTTTTT. Translation: CASSPGGGNEKLFF.

J is TRBJ1-4 and V is TRBV30; no reliable D call. V was cut by 7 bases and J by 5 bases, with 14 bases left in between. From germline, CDR1 is GTSNPN and CDR2 SVGIG (reference sequence). This CDR3 contains 13 residues. CDR3 region: CASTTAENEKLFF. The DNA of the CDR3 is TGTGCCTCGACTACGGCGGAAAATGAAAAACTGTTTTTT.

This rearrangement joins TRBV2 to TRBJ1-4; D is possibly TRBD1 (6 bases). V lost 7 bases, J lost 8 bases, and 14 bases lay in between. The CDR3 runs 13 residues. Germline V CDR1 and CDR2: SNHLY, FYNNEI. The CDR3 protein is CASKRGYGEKLFF. CDR3 bases: TGTGCCAGCAAGAGGGGGTACGGAGAAAAACTGTTTTTT.

Only one count was recorded for this clone. V and J are TRBV6-5 and TRBJ2-7; no clear D. Germline CDR1 reads MNHEY; CDR2 reads SVGAGI. This CDR3 region has 13 residues. V was shortened by 0 bases and J by 5 bases, with 8 bases between the two germline ends. CDR3 region: CASSYSRQNEQYF. The CDR3 DNA reads as TGTGCCAGCAGTTACTCACGCCAGAACGAGCAGTACTTC.

The V call is TRBV5-1, the J call TRBJ1-2, with D possibly matching TRBD1 (6 bases). This CDR3 comprises 13 residues. The V gene lost 0 bases and the J gene lost 4 bases, with 7 bases spanning the gap. In germline, CDR1 is SGHRS, CDR2 YFSETQ. CDR3: CASSLEQGYGYTF. CDR3 in DNA: TGCGCCAGCAGCTTGGAACAGGGCTATGGCTACACCTTC.

The chain has TRBV6-5 and TRBJ1-5; tentative D call: TRBD1 (6 bases). Per the germline V gene, CDR1 is MNHEY and CDR2 is SVGAGI. The germline V and J ends were trimmed by 10 bases and 3 bases, with 19 bases remaining between them. The CDR3 runs to 15 residues. The CDR3 nucleotides are TGTGCCACCCAGAGGGGGGGATTCGTCAATCAGCCCCAGCATTTT. It encodes CATQRGGFVNQPQHF.

J is TRBJ2-5 and V is TRBV3-1 (or the pseudogene TRBV3-2); tentative D call: TRBD2 (6 bases). CDR3 size: 11 residues. Deletions cut 4 bases from V and 7 bases from J, with 7 bases between. Germline V gene lookup returns CDR1 LGHDT and CDR2 YNNKEL (reference sequence). The chain's CDR3 is CASSPGGTQYF. The CDR3 bases are TGTGCCAGCAGCCCCGGGGGGACCCAGTACTTC.

This clone showed up many times. The rearrangement links TRBV29-1 to TRBJ1-1; D perhaps matches TRBD1 (5 bases). The germline gives CDR1 SQVTM, CDR2 ANQGSEA. CDR3 length: 13 amino acids. V dropped 8 bases and J dropped 1 base, with 14 bases sitting between them. Here the CDR3 reads CSSRGAGNTEAFF. In DNA, the CDR3 is TGCAGCTCTCGTGGGGCCGGGAACACTGAAGCTTTCTTT. The complete variable domain, with remaining parts taken from reference TRBV29-1 and TRBJ1-1, reads SAVISQKPSRDICQRGTSLTIQCQVDSQVTMMFWYRQQPGQSLTLIATANQGSEATYESGFVIDKFPISRPNLTFSTLTVSNMSPEDSSIYLCSSRGAGNTEAFFGQGTRLTVV.

The V and J genes are TRBV7-2 and TRBJ2-4, with TRBD1 identical over 11 bases. V lost 4 bases and J lost 6; bases outside the gene matches: 8. The CDR3 is 16 residues long. Germline V gene sequence: CDR1 SGHTA, CDR2 FQGNSA. The CDR3 loop reads CASSSIGTGGGNIQYF. The CDR3 DNA reads as TGTGCCAGCAGCTCAATCGGGACAGGGGGTGGAAACATTCAGTACTTC.

The J gene is TRBJ1-2, the V gene TRBV19; D might be TRBD1 (6 bases). In germline, CDR1 is LNHDA, CDR2 SQIVND (reference sequence). V lost 1 base, J lost 5 bases, and 11 bases lay in between. The CDR3 extends over 14 amino acids. The CDR3 here is CASSIVGTSYGYTF. The CDR3 DNA reads TGTGCCAGTAGTATAGTAGGGACATCGTATGGCTACACCTTC.